Below, one TCR beta chain is given with its context. TCRdb's table, derived via immunoSEQ multiplex PCR, lists solely in-frame clones and lacks some. The table records about 16,000 clones, about four fifths of them present only once. This sample stems from a study of PD-1 blockade in classical Hodgkin lymphoma. The overall study: A 3 mg/kg intravenous dose of nivolumab was received by patients every 2 weeks.

The CDR3 has 15 amino acids. Trimming removed 0 bases from V and 5 bases from J; junction bases left unmatched: 6. The germline CDR1 and CDR2 sequences are LGHNA and YSLEER. Described time point: cycle 4 day 1 (C4D1), after more than five weeks of nivolumab. Each patient's relapse followed autologous stem cell transplantation, and brentuximab vedotin exposure varied. This TCR was sampled from a human donor with classical Hodgkin lymphoma. The source material was peripheral blood mononuclear cells (PBMCs), sampled before the fourth cycle of nivolumab. The chain has TRBV4-3 and TRBJ2-5; TRBD2 matches 7 bases. The DNA of the CDR3 is TGCGCCAGCAGCCAAGAAGGGACGCGGGGGGAGACCCAGTACTTC. The encoded protein is CASSQEGTRGETQYF.